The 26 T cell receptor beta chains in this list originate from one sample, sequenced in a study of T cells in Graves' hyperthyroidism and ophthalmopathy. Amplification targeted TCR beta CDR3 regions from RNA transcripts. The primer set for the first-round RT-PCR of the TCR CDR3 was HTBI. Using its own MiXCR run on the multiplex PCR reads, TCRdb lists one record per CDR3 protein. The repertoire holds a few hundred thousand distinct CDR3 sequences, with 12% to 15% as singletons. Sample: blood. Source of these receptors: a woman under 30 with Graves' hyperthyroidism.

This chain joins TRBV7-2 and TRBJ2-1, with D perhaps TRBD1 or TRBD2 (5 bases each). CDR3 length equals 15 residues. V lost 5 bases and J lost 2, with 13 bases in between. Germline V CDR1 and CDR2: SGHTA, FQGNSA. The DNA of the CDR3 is TGTGCCAGCAGCCCGCAGAGGGGACCCTACAATGAGCAGTTCTTC. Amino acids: CASSPQRGPYNEQFF.

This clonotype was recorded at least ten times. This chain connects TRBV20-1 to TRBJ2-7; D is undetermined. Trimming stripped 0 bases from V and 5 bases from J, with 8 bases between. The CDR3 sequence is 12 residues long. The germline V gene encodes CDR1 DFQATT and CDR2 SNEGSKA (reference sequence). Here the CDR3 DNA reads TGCAGTGCTAGAGAGGGTGTCGACGAGCAGTACTTC. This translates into CSAREGVDEQYF.

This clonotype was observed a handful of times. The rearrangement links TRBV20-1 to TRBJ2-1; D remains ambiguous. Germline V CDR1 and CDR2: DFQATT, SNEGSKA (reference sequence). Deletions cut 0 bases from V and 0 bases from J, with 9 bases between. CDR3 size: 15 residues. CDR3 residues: CSARDTGSSYNEQFF. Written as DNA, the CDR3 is TGCAGTGCTAGAGATACGGGTAGCTCCTACAATGAGCAGTTCTTC.

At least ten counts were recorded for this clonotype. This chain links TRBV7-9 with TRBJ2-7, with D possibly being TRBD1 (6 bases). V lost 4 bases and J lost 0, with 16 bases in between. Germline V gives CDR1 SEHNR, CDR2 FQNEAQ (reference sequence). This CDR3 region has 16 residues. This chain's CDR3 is CASSSGQLLFSYEQYF. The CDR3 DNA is TGTGCCAGCAGCTCCGGACAGCTCCTTTTCTCCTACGAGCAGTACTTC.

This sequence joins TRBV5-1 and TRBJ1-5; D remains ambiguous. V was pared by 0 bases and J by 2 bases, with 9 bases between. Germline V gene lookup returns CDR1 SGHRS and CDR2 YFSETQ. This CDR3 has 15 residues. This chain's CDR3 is CASSLDGYGNQPQHF. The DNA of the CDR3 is TGCGCCAGCAGCTTGGATGGGTACGGCAATCAGCCCCAGCATTTT.

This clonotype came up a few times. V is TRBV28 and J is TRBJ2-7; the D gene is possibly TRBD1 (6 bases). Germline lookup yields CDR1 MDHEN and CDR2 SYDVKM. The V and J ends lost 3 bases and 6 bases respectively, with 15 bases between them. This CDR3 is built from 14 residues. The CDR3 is CASSFQGQGGEQYF. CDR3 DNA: TGTGCCAGCAGTTTCCAGGGGCAGGGCGGCGAGCAGTACTTC. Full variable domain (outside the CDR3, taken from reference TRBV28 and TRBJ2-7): DVKVTQSSRYLVKRTGEKVFLECVQDMDHENMFWYRQDPGLGLRLIYFSYDVKMKEKGDIPEGYSVSREKKERFSLILESASTNQTSMYLCASSFQGQGGEQYFGPGTRLTVT.

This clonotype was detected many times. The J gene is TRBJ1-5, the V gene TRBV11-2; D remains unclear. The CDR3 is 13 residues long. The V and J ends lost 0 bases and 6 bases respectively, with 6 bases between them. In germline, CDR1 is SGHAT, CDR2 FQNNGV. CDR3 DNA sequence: TGTGCCAGCAGCTTAGAGCCGGCTCAGCCCCAGCATTTT. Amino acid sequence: CASSLEPAQPQHF.

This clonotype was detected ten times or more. CDR3 DNA: TGTGCCAGCTCATCTAATAGTGAGAATGAGCAGTTCTTC. Its protein product is CASSSNSENEQFF. This chain links TRBV18 with TRBJ2-1; D remains ambiguous. Germline assignment: CDR1 KGHSH and CDR2 LQKENI. Trimming took off 5 bases at V and 7 bases at J, with 12 bases between the two ends. The CDR3 sequence is 13 residues long.

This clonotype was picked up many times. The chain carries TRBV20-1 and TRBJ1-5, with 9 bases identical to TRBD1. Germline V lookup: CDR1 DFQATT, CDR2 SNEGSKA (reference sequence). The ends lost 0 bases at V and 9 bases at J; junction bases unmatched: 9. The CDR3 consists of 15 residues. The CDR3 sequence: CSARDYRTGEGPQHF. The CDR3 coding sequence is TGCAGTGCTAGAGATTACCGGACAGGGGAAGGGCCCCAGCATTTT.

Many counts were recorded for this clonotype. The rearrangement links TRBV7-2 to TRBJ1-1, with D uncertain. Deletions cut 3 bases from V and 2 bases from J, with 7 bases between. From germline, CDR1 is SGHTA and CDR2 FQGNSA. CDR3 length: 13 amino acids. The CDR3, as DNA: TGTGCCAGCAGCTTCGGAAGCAACACTGAAGCTTTCTTT. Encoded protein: CASSFGSNTEAFF.

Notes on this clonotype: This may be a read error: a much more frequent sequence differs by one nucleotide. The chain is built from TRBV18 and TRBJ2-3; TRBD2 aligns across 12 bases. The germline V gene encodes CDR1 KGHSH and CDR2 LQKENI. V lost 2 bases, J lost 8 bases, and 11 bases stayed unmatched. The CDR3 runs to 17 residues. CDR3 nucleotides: TGTGCCAGCTCACCAGCCCGGACTAGCGGGGTTAAGATTACGCAGTATTTT. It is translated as CASSPARTSGVKITQYF.

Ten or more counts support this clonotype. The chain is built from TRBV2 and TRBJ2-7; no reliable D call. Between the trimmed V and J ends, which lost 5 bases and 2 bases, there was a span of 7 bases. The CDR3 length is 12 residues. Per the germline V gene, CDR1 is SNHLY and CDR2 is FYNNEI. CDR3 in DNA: TGTGCCAGCAGTATTGACCCCTACGAGCAGTACTTC. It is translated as CASSIDPYEQYF.

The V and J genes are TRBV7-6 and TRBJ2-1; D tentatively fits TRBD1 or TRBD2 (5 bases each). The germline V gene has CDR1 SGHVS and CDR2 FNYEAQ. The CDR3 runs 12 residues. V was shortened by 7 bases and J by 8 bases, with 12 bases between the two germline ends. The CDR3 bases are TGTGCCAGCACCATTGGGGGTGATGAGCAGTTCTTC. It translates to CASTIGGDEQFF.

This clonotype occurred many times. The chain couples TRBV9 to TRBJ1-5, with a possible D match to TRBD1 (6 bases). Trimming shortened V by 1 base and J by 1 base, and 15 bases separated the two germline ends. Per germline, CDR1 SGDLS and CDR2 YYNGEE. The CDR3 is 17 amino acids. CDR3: CASSVLTGPNSNQPQHF. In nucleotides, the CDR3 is TGTGCCAGCAGCGTATTAACAGGGCCTAACAGCAATCAGCCCCAGCATTTT.

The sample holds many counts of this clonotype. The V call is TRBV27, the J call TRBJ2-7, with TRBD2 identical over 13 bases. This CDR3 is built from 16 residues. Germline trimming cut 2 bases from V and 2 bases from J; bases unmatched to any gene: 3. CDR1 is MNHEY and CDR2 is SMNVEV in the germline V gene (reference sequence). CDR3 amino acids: CASSLTTSGRAYEQYF. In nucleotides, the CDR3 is TGTGCCAGCAGTTTAACTACTAGCGGGAGGGCCTACGAGCAGTACTTC.

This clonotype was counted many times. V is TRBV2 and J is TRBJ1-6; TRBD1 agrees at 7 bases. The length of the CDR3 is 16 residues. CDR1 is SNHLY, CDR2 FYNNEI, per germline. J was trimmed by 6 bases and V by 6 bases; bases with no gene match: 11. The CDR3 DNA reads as TGTGCCAGCAGGGCGGACAGGTCTCCGGTTAATTCACCCCTCCACTTT. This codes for CASRADRSPVNSPLHF.

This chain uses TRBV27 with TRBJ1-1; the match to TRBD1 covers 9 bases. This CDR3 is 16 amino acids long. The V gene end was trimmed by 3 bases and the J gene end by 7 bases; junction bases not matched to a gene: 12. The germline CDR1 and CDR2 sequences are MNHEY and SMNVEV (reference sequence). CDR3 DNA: TGTGCCAGCAGTTTCTCCCCCGACAGGGGGTGGGTTGAAGCTTTCTTT. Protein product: CASSFSPDRGWVEAFF.

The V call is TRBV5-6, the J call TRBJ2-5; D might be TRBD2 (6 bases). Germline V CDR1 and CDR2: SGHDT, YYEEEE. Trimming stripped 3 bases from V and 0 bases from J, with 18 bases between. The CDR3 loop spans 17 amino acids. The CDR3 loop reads CASSSPTGTGDQETQYF. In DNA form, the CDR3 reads TGTGCCAGCAGCTCCCCCACCGGGACGGGGGACCAAGAGACCCAGTACTTC.

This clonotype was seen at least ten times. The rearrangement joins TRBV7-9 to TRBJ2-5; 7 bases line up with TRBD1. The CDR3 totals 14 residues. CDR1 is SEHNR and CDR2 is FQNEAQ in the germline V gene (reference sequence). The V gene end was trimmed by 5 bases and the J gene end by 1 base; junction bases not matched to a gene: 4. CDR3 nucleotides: TGTGCCAGCAGCCCGGGACAGCCCCAAGAGACCCAGTACTTC. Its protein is CASSPGQPQETQYF.

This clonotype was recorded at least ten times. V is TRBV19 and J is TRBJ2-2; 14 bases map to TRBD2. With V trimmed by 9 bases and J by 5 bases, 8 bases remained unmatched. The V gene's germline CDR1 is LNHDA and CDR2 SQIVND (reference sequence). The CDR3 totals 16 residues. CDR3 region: CASTGTSGSGTGELFF. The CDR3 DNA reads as TGTGCCAGCACCGGGACTAGCGGGAGTGGGACCGGGGAGCTGTTTTTT.

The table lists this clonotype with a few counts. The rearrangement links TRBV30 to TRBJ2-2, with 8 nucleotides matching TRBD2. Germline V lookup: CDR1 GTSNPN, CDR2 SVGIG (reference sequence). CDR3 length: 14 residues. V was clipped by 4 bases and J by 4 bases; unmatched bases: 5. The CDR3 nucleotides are TGTGCCTGGAACGTGGCGGGAGGCACCGGGGAGCTGTTTTTT. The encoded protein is CAWNVAGGTGELFF.

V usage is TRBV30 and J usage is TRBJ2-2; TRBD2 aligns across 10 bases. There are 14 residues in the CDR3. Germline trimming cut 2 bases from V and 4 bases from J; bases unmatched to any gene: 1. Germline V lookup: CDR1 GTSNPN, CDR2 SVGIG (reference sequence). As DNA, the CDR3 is TGTGCCTGGAGTTTAGCGGGAGGCACCGGGGAGCTGTTTTTT. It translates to CAWSLAGGTGELFF.

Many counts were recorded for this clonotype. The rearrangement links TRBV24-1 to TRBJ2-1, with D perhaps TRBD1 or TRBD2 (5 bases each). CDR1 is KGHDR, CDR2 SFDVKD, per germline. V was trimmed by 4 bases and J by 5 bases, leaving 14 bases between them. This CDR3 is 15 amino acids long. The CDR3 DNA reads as TGTGCCACCAGTGACCTACATGGGACGAACAATGAGCAGTTCTTC. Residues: CATSDLHGTNNEQFF.

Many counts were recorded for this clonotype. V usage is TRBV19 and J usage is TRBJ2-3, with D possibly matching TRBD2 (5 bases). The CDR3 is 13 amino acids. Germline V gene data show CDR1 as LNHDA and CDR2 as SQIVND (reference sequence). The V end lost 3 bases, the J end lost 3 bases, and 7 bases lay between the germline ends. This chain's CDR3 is CASSISATDTQYF. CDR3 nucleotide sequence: TGTGCCAGTAGTATTAGCGCGACAGATACGCAGTATTTT.

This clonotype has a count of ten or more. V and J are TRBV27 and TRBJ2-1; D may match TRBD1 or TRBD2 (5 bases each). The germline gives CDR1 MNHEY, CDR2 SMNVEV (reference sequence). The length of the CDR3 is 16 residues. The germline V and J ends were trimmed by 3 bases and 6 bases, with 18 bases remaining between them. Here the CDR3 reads CASSFRIGDGINEQFF. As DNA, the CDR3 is TGTGCCAGCAGTTTTCGCATCGGGGACGGCATCAATGAGCAGTTCTTC.

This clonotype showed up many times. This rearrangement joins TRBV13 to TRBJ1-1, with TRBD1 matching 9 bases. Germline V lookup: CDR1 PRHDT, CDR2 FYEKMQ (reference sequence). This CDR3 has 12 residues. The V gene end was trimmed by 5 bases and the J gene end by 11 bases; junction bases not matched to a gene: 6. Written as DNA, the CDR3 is TGTGCCAGCAGCGTACGGGACAGGGTTGCTTTCTTT. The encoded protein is CASSVRDRVAFF.